Described below is a single T cell receptor beta chain sequence and its context. Its antigen remains unknown. The method was immunoSEQ multiplex PCR; TCRdb's version includes in-frame clones alone and lacks a portion of them. The repertoire has about 310,000 clones, almost 80% of them found once; the top ten carry about 6.7%. This record comes from a study of cytotoxic CD8 clonotypes in ibrutinib-treated CLL. Study-level background: Sequencing produced an average of roughly 270,000 productive templates and about 99,000 productive rearrangements per sample. Study-level findings and limits: Measured clonality at baseline was greater than in age-matched healthy donors and tracked with circulating CD8+ T-cell counts. Contraction or stability on treatment characterized the public clonotypes, which were uncommon.

The specimen comprised PBMCs, sampled before ibrutinib treatment. This TCR was recovered from a human donor with chronic lymphocytic leukemia.

CDR3 region: CASGGIIQPQHF. CDR3 nucleotide sequence: TGTGCCAGCGGAGGGATTATTCAGCCCCAGCATTTT. The gene calls are TRBV28 and TRBJ1-5; the D is unclear. V was clipped by 8 bases and J by 6 bases, with 11 bases between them. This CDR3 has 12 amino acids. The germline CDR1 and CDR2 sequences are MDHEN and SYDVKM.